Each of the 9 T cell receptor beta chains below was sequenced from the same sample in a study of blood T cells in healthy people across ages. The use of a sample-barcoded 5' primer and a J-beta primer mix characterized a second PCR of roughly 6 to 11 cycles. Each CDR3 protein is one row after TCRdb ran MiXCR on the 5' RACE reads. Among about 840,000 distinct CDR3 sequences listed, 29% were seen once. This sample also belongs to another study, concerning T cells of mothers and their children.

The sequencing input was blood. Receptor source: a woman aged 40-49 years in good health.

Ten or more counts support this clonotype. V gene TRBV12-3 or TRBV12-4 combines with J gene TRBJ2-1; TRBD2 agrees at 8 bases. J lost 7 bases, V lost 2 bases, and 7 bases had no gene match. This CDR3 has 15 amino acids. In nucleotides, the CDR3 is TGTGCCAGCAGTTTAAGGCGGGGGGCGAATAATGAGCAGTTCTTC. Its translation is CASSLRRGANNEQFF.

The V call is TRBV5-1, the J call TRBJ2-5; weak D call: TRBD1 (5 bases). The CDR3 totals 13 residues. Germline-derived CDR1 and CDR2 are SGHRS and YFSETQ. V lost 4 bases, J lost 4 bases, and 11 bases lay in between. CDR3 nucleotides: TGCGCCAGCAGCAAACACCAGGGAGAGACCCAGTACTTC. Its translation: CASSKHQGETQYF.

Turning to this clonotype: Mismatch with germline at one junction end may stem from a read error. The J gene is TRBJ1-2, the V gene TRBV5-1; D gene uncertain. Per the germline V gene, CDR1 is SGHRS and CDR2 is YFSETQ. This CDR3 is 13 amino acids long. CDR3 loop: CTSSLSDGNGYTF. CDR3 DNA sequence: TGCACCAGCAGCCTTAGCGACGGAAATGGCTACACCTTC.

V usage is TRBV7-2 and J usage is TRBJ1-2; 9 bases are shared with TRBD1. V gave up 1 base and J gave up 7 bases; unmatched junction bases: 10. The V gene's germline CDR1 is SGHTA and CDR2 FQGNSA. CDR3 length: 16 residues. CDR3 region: CASSLVPGTGNSGYTF. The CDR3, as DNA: TGTGCCAGCAGCTTAGTTCCCGGGACAGGGAATTCTGGCTACACCTTC.

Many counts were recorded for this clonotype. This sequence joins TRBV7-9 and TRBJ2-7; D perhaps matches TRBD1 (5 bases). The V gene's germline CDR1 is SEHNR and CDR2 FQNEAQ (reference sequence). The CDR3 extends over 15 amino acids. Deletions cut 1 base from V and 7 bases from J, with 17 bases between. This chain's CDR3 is CASSLVQGGAREQYF. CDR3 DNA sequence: TGTGCCAGCAGCTTAGTCCAGGGCGGAGCGCGGGAGCAGTACTTC.

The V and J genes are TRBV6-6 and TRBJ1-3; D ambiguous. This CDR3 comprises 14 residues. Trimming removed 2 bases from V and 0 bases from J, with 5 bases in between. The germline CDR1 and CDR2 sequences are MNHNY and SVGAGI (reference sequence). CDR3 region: CASSYRSSGNTIYF. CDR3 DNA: TGTGCCAGCAGTTACAGGAGCTCTGGAAACACCATATATTTT.

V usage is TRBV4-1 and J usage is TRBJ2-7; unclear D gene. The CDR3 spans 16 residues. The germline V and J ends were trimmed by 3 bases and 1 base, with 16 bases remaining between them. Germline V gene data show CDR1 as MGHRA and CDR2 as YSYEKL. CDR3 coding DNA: TGCGCCAGCAGCCAGAAAACCCGGACCGATTCCTACGAGCAGTACTTC. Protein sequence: CASSQKTRTDSYEQYF.

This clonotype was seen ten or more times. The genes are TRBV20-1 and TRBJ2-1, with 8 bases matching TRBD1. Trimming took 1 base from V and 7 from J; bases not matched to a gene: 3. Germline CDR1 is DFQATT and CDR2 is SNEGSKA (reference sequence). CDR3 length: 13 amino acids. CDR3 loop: CSARGRTGNEQFF. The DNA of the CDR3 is TGCAGTGCTAGAGGCCGGACAGGGAATGAGCAGTTCTTC.

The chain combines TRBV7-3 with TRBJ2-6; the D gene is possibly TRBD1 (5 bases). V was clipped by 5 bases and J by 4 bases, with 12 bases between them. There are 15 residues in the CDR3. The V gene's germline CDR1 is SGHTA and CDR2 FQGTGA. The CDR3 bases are TGTGCCAGCAGCAGATTTACAGGCGGGGCCAACGTCCTGACTTTC. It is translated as CASSRFTGGANVLTF.